Sequencing of this T cell receptor beta chain was carried out in a study of blood T cell repertoires in COVID-19. In the study overall: COVID-19 samples collected from the United States, Italy and Spain covered acute and convalescent phases. In each case, the material was cDNA or gDNA derived from T cells, B-cell-depleted T cells, or PBMCs.

V was cut by 2 bases and J by 4 bases, with 26 bases left in between. Germline CDR1 reads MDHEN; CDR2 reads SYDVKM. This CDR3 spans 19 amino acids. Per the original data handling: Nucleated cell counts were estimated from reference gene primer amplification. Produced via immunoSEQ multiplex PCR; TCRdb's table is partial and in-frame only. The V and J calls and the clone size are those of that table, but D and trimming were determined from the DNA. Seen here are 140,000 to 150,000 clones, around 80% observed once, and the top ten hold less than 2.5%. The sample comprised peripheral blood. The TCR was taken from a woman between 55 and 75 years old with acute or convalescent COVID-19. The rearrangement links TRBV28 to TRBJ1-1, with D possibly being TRBD1 (6 bases). The chain's CDR3 is CASSLARRQAGGFGTEAFF. CDR3 DNA sequence: TGTGCCAGCAGTTTAGCGCGTCGACAGGCCGGTGGGTTTGGCACTGAAGCTTTCTTT. The variable domain in full, completed from reference TRBV28 and TRBJ1-1, reads DVKVTQSSRYLVKRTGEKVFLECVQDMDHENMFWYRQDPGLGLRLIYFSYDVKMKEKGDIPEGYSVSREKKERFSLILESASTNQTSMYLCASSLARRQAGGFGTEAFFGQGTRLTVV.